The entry that follows covers one T cell receptor beta chain sequence. Produced via immunoSEQ multiplex PCR; TCRdb's table is partial and in-frame only. The table shows about 140,000 clones, with less than 95% occurring only once. This record belongs to a study of control samples from healthy donors and cancer patients. CDR3 size: 14 residues. V gene TRBV21-1 combines with J gene TRBJ1-6; whether TRBD1, the table's D call, matches the DNA was not checked. TRBV21-1 is termed a pseudogene. This clonotype was sampled from a young man in good health. The sample comprised blood. CDR3 protein: CASSKGAGNSPLHF. DNA of the CDR3: TGTGCCAGCAGCAAAGGGGCAGGGAATTCACCCCTCCACTTT.